Listed below are T cell receptor beta chains from one sample, sequenced in a study of vaccination effects on CD4 cells after COVID-19. Their recognized antigens are unknown. Using immunoSEQ multiplex PCR, the repertoire was profiled, and TCRdb retains in-frame clones only, with some absent. The sample gives some 27,000 clones, 70% to 75% of which show up once; 10% is in the top ten. The source was CD4+ T cells from PBMCs cultured with HCoV-NL63 spike peptides, collected after COVID-19 vaccination. The receptor source for this set is a human donor who received a COVID-19 vaccine. CDR3s include the opening cysteine and the closing phenylalanine or tryptophan. The D gene is left open where the match is weak. Some rows have no size entry. The others give once, few or many, or a class for an expanded clone.

TGTGCCACCAGCAGAGATTACACGGGAGCCGCAGAGGACAATGAGCAGTTCTTC | CATSRDYTGAAEDNEQFF | TRBV15 | NA | NA | TRBJ2-1
TGCGCCAGCAGCCGACCGGGACGGTATGAAGCTTTCTTT | CASSRPGRYEAFF | TRBV5-1 | NA | NA | TRBJ1-1
TGTGCCAGTAGCTCGCGCCTGAACTCTGGAAACACCATATATTTT | CASSSRLNSGNTIYF | TRBV19 | few | NA | TRBJ1-3
TGTGCCAGCAGCGCCCTACAGGGTGAAAAACTGTTTTTT | CASSALQGEKLFF | TRBV3-1/TRBV3-2 | NA | NA | TRBJ1-4
TGTGCTAGTGGTCACGGACAGGGAGAGGGCTACACCTTC | CASGHGQGEGYTF | TRBV12-5 | hyperexpanded | TRBD1 | TRBJ1-2
TGCGCCAGCAGTGCGGCAGGGTGGAATGAGCAGTTCTTC | CASSAAGWNEQFF | TRBV10-1 | few | NA | TRBJ2-1
TGTGCTAGTGGTTCAAGGACAGGTTTTCCCTACGAGCAGTACTTC | CASGSRTGFPYEQYF | TRBV12-5 | NA | TRBD1 | TRBJ2-7
TGCGCCAGCAGCCAAGATATGGTAAACAATCAGCCCCAGCATTTT | CASSQDMVNNQPQHF | TRBV4-1 | NA | NA | TRBJ1-5
TGTGCCAGCAGAAAGACCGGATCCTACGAGCAGTACTTC | CASRKTGSYEQYF | TRBV6-5 | once | NA | TRBJ2-7
TGTGCCACCAGCAGAACAGACGTACCCTACAATGAGCAGTTCTTC | CATSRTDVPYNEQFF | TRBV15 | NA | NA | TRBJ2-1
TGTGCCAGCAGCGCGTCAGGGGACGAGCAGTACTTC | CASSASGDEQYF | TRBV25-1 | NA | NA | TRBJ2-7
TGTGCCAGCAGGAGCGCTGGCTCCTACGAGCAGTACTTC | CASRSAGSYEQYF | TRBV25-1 | NA | NA | TRBJ2-7
TGTGCCAGCAGCTTAGCTAGCGGGAGTTTTAGTAATGAGCAGTTCTTC | CASSLASGSFSNEQFF | TRBV7-9 | NA | TRBD2 | TRBJ2-1
TGTGCCAGCAGCCCTCGCTTCGGGACTGAGAACGACGAGCAGTACTTC | CASSPRFGTENDEQYF | TRBV5-6 | NA | NA | TRBJ2-7
TGTGCCAGCAGTTACAATACCCGGGGTAACTATGGCTACACCTTC | CASSYNTRGNYGYTF | TRBV6-6 | NA | NA | TRBJ1-2
TGTGCCAGCAGTGCCATCTCGGATACGCAGTATTTT | CASSAISDTQYF | TRBV6-4 | NA | NA | TRBJ2-3
TGTGCCAGCAGCGTACAGGGGGTGGACTCCGGGGAGCTGTTTTTT | CASSVQGVDSGELFF | TRBV5-6 | NA | TRBD1 | TRBJ2-2
TGTGCCAGCTCACCACCGATGACGGGTACGCAGTATTTT | CASSPPMTGTQYF | TRBV18 | NA | NA | TRBJ2-3
TGTGCCAGCAGTGAAGACAGGGTCGGGAATGAGCAGTTCTTC | CASSEDRVGNEQFF | TRBV6-4 | NA | TRBD1 | TRBJ2-1
TGTGCCAGTAGTGTCCCCGGGATCTATGGCTACACCTTC | CASSVPGIYGYTF | TRBV19 | NA | NA | TRBJ1-2
TGTGCCAGCAGCTTAGCGAGCGGACAGGGCTATCTCACCTTC | CASSLASGQGYLTF | TRBV7-9 | NA | TRBD1 | TRBJ1-2